This T cell receptor (beta chain) was obtained from a study of T cells in localized non-small cell lung cancer. The V gene's germline CDR1 is GTSNPN and CDR2 SVGIG (reference sequence). The CDR3 extends over 15 amino acids. The ends were cut back, 3 bases at V and 4 bases at J, with 13 bases in the middle. Regarding this clone: Its antigen is currently unknown.

Profiling relied on immunoSEQ multiplex PCR, and the TCRdb table lists in-frame clones only, not all of them. Found here are some 78,000 clones, approximately 84% of them singletons; the top ten hold roughly 3%. Overall study findings and caveats: In the blood, greater T cell density corresponded to longer overall survival. Multi-region tumor sequencing was not done, so intratumor heterogeneity could not be excluded.

Specimen: peripheral blood, collected before any cancer treatment. This clonotype originated in a man between 40 and 75 years old with stage I lung adenocarcinoma. The gene calls are TRBV30 and TRBJ2-6; D is undetermined. The CDR3 nucleotides read TGTGCCTGGAGCGACGGACGTTCCGGGGCCAACGTCCTGACTTTC. Its protein product is CAWSDGRSGANVLTF.